A single sample is the source of the 5 T cell receptor beta chains below, sequenced in a study of T cell responses to AZD1222 COVID-19 vaccine. Produced via immunoSEQ multiplex PCR; TCRdb's table is partial and in-frame only. The sample shows about 170,000 clones, approximately 88% of them seen only once. Sequences were derived from peripheral blood, sampled on day 0 of AZD1222 vaccination. These receptors all come from an adult in good health.

This chain links TRBV6-5 with TRBJ2-5; 12 positions match TRBD2. The J segment lost 5 bases and the V segment lost 2 bases, leaving 3 bases of the junction unmatched. This CDR3 comprises 15 residues. Germline V gene data show CDR1 as MNHEY and CDR2 as SVGAGI. This chain's CDR3 is CASSYLAGGRETQYF. CDR3 DNA: TGTGCCAGCAGTTACCTAGCGGGAGGGAGGGAGACCCAGTACTTC.

The rearrangement joins TRBV5-6 to TRBJ2-7; possibly TRBD1 for D (5 bases). There are 14 residues in the CDR3. Deletions cut 4 bases from V and 0 bases from J, with 11 bases between. Germline CDR1 SGHDT, CDR2 YYEEEE. The CDR3 loop is CASSRDQGSYEQYF. The CDR3 DNA follows: TGTGCCAGCAGCCGAGATCAGGGCTCCTACGAGCAGTACTTC.

This chain connects TRBV6-6 to TRBJ1-6; D call uncertain. This CDR3 comprises 14 residues. V was trimmed by 2 bases and J by 8 bases, leaving 10 bases between them. CDR1 and CDR2 from the germline V gene are MNHNY and SVGAGI (reference sequence). Here the CDR3 DNA reads TGTGCCAGCAGTTACGGGCAGAAATATTCACCCCTCCACTTT. It encodes CASSYGQKYSPLHF.

The chain employs TRBV11-2 and TRBJ2-7; D is perhaps TRBD2 (6 bases). The CDR3 consists of 17 residues. Per the germline V gene, CDR1 is SGHAT and CDR2 is FQNNGV. The V end was cut by 1 base, the J end by 0 bases, with 16 bases between. The CDR3 region is CASSLASLALSSYEQYF. The CDR3, as DNA: TGTGCCAGCAGCTTAGCATCCCTAGCGCTTAGCTCCTACGAGCAGTACTTC. The variable domain in full, completed from reference TRBV11-2 and TRBJ2-7, reads EAGVAQSPRYKIIEKRQSVAFWCNPISGHATLYWYQQILGQGPKLLIQFQNNGVVDDSQLPKDRFSAERLKGVDSTLKIQPAKLEDSAVYLCASSLASLALSSYEQYFGPGTRLTVT.

This chain uses TRBV25-1 with TRBJ1-1; D not resolved. The V and J ends lost 3 bases and 2 bases respectively, with 7 bases between them. CDR1 and CDR2 (germline): MGHDK, SYGVNS. This CDR3 has 13 amino acids. CDR3 DNA sequence: TGTGCCAGCAGTGAGACCACCAACACTGAAGCTTTCTTT. Its translation is CASSETTNTEAFF. The entire variable domain, with the rest obtained from reference TRBV25-1 and TRBJ1-1, is as follows: EADIYQTPRYLVIGTGKKITLECSQTMGHDKMYWYQQDPGMELHLIHYSYGVNSTEKGDLSSESTVSRIRTEHFPLTLESARPSHTSQYLCASSETTNTEAFFGQGTRLTVV.